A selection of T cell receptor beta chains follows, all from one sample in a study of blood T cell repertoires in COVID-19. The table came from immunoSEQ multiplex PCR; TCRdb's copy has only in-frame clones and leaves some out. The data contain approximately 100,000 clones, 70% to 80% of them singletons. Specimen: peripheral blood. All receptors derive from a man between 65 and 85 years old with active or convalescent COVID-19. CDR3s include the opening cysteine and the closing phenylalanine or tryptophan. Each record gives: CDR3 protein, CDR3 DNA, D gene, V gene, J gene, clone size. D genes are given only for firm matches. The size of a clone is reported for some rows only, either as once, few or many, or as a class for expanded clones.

CDR3: CASSGDRGQETQYF; DNA: TGTGCCAGCAGTGGGGACAGGGGCCAAGAGACCCAGTACTTC; D: TRBD1; V: TRBV2; J: TRBJ2-5; size: .
CDR3: CASSWAAIGANVLTF; DNA: TGCGCCAGCAGCTGGGCAGCTATCGGGGCCAACGTCCTGACTTTC; D: .; V: TRBV5-1; J: TRBJ2-6; size: .
CDR3: CASSWTGFEQFF; DNA: TGTGCCAGCAGTTGGACAGGGTTTGAGCAGTTCTTC; D: TRBD1; V: TRBV12-3/TRBV12-4; J: TRBJ2-1; size: .
CDR3: CASSLQGEANYGYTF; DNA: TGTGCCAGCAGTCTACAGGGGGAAGCTAACTATGGCTACACCTTC; D: TRBD1; V: TRBV6-5; J: TRBJ1-2; size: .
CDR3: CASSLGRGTEAFF; DNA: TGTGCCAGCAGTTTAGGACGGGGCACTGAAGCTTTCTTT; D: .; V: TRBV28; J: TRBJ1-1; size: .
CDR3: CASSLGGPGDEQYF; DNA: TGTGCCAGCAGCTTGGGAGGGCCTGGGGACGAGCAGTACTTC; D: .; V: TRBV5-6; J: TRBJ2-7; size: .
CDR3: CASSFLLAGETDTQYF; DNA: TGTGCCAGCAGTTTTCTCCTAGCGGGGGAGACAGATACGCAGTATTTT; D: TRBD2; V: TRBV27; J: TRBJ2-3; size: .
CDR3: CACGVQETQYF; DNA: TGTGCCTGCGGGGTTCAAGAGACCCAGTACTTC; D: .; V: TRBV30; J: TRBJ2-5; size: .
CDR3: CASSIGGFRGNTQYF; DNA: TGTGCCAGTAGTATAGGCGGCTTCCGAGGGAATACGCAGTATTTT; D: .; V: TRBV19; J: TRBJ2-3; size: .
CDR3: CATSWGMAGVSHNEQFF; DNA: TGTGCCACCAGCTGGGGGATGGCAGGGGTTTCCCACAATGAGCAGTTCTTC; D: .; V: TRBV15; J: TRBJ2-1; size: .
CDR3: CSAVQHTQYF; DNA: TGCAGTGCAGTACAGCATACGCAGTATTTT; D: .; V: TRBV20-1; J: TRBJ2-3; size: .
CDR3: CASSIDRTAGDSNQPQHF; DNA: TGTGCCAGTAGTATAGATCGAACGGCCGGGGATAGCAATCAGCCCCAGCATTTT; D: .; V: TRBV19; J: TRBJ1-5; size: .
CDR3: CASSLGGRDQPQHF; DNA: TGTGCCAGCAGCTTAGGGGGGAGGGACCAGCCCCAGCATTTT; D: .; V: TRBV7-8; J: TRBJ1-5; size: once
CDR3: CASSSGTAFPYEQYF; DNA: TGTGCCAGCAGCTCCGGGACAGCCTTTCCCTACGAGCAGTACTTC; D: TRBD1; V: TRBV5-4; J: TRBJ2-7; size: .
CDR3: CASSLMTGSYGYTF; DNA: TGCGCCAGCAGCTTGATGACAGGGAGCTATGGCTACACCTTC; D: TRBD1; V: TRBV5-1; J: TRBJ1-2; size: .
CDR3: CATSRDGAKGEKLFF; DNA: TGTGCCACCAGCAGAGATGGGGCAAAGGGGGAAAAACTGTTTTTT; D: .; V: TRBV15; J: TRBJ1-4; size: .
CDR3: CASSLPGTGASGANVLTF; DNA: TGTGCCAGCAGCTTACCCGGGACAGGTGCCTCTGGGGCCAACGTCCTGACTTTC; D: TRBD1; V: TRBV5-6; J: TRBJ2-6; size: .
CDR3: CASSQELPQDYNEQFF; DNA: TGTGCCAGCAGCCAAGAACTCCCTCAGGACTACAATGAGCAGTTCTTC; D: .; V: TRBV14; J: TRBJ2-1; size: few
CDR3: CASSPIEPGNTIYF; DNA: TGTGCCAGCTCTCCAATCGAGCCTGGAAACACCATATATTTT; D: .; V: TRBV7-7; J: TRBJ1-3; size: .
CDR3: CASSFHRGTEAFF; DNA: TGTGCCAGCAGTTTTCACAGGGGCACTGAAGCTTTCTTT; D: TRBD1; V: TRBV12-3/TRBV12-4; J: TRBJ1-1; size: .
CDR3: CASSLERGTEAFF; DNA: TGTGCCAGCAGCTTGGAAAGAGGGACTGAAGCTTTCTTT; D: .; V: TRBV5-4; J: TRBJ1-1; size: .
CDR3: CASTLTGPYEQYF; DNA: TGTGCCAGCACTCTCACAGGACCATACGAGCAGTACTTC; D: .; V: TRBV28; J: TRBJ2-7; size: .
CDR3: CSGATSGSYNEQFF; DNA: TGCAGCGGGGCGACTAGCGGGAGCTACAATGAGCAGTTCTTC; D: TRBD2; V: TRBV29-1; J: TRBJ2-1; size: .
CDR3: CASSLWTGYGYTF; DNA: TGCGCCAGCAGCCTCTGGACAGGATATGGCTACACCTTC; D: TRBD1; V: TRBV5-1; J: TRBJ1-2; size: .
CDR3: CASSIDGGSGPETQYF; DNA: TGTGCCAGTAGTATAGATGGAGGGTCAGGTCCAGAGACCCAGTACTTC; D: .; V: TRBV19; J: TRBJ2-5; size: once
CDR3: CASSFLTGGNEKLFF; DNA: TGTGCCAGCAGCTTTTTGACAGGGGGGAATGAAAAACTGTTTTTT; D: TRBD1; V: TRBV7-9; J: TRBJ1-4; size: .
CDR3: CASSSGGDTDTQYF; DNA: TGCGCCAGCAGCTCAGGAGGGGACACAGATACGCAGTATTTT; D: .; V: TRBV5-1; J: TRBJ2-3; size: .
CDR3: CASTPGQSSARYGYTF; DNA: TGTGCCAGTACACCGGGACAGTCCTCGGCGCGCTATGGCTACACCTTC; D: TRBD1; V: TRBV19; J: TRBJ1-2; size: .
CDR3: CASSLEQGEAFF; DNA: TGCGCCAGCAGCTTGGAACAGGGGGAAGCTTTCTTT; D: TRBD1; V: TRBV5-1; J: TRBJ1-1; size: .
CDR3: CASSIVPGQGGELFF; DNA: TGTGCCAGTAGTATAGTTCCGGGACAAGGAGGGGAGCTGTTTTTT; D: .; V: TRBV19; J: TRBJ2-2; size: .
CDR3: CASSYVRDYGYTF; DNA: TGTGCCAGCAGTTATGTCAGGGACTATGGCTACACCTTC; D: .; V: TRBV6-2/TRBV6-3; J: TRBJ1-2; size: .
CDR3: CASTIAGSSYNEQFF; DNA: TGTGCCAGCACCATAGCGGGAAGCTCCTACAATGAGCAGTTCTTC; D: TRBD2; V: TRBV6-6; J: TRBJ2-1; size: once
CDR3: CASHTGYDQPQHF; DNA: TGTGCCTCACACACAGGGTATGATCAGCCCCAGCATTTT; D: .; V: TRBV10-3; J: TRBJ1-5; size: .
CDR3: CASSPGQYNSPLHF; DNA: TGTGCCAGCAGTCCGGGACAATATAATTCACCCCTCCACTTT; D: .; V: TRBV28; J: TRBJ1-6; size: .
CDR3: CATSDGKRGAGELFF; DNA: TGTGCCACCAGTGATGGAAAAAGGGGTGCCGGGGAGCTGTTTTTT; D: .; V: TRBV24-1; J: TRBJ2-2; size: .
CDR3: CASSQGSQRGYTF; DNA: TGTGCCAGCAGCCAAGGGAGCCAACGGGGCTACACCTTC; D: .; V: TRBV3-1/TRBV3-2; J: TRBJ1-2; size: few
CDR3: CASSLSSMSGNTIYF; DNA: TGTGCCAGCAGTTTATCGTCTATGTCTGGAAACACCATATATTTT; D: .; V: TRBV28; J: TRBJ1-3; size: .
CDR3: CASSLSMGHSQETQYF; DNA: TGTGCCAGCAGCCTAAGTATGGGACACTCCCAAGAGACCCAGTACTTC; D: .; V: TRBV7-2; J: TRBJ2-5; size: .